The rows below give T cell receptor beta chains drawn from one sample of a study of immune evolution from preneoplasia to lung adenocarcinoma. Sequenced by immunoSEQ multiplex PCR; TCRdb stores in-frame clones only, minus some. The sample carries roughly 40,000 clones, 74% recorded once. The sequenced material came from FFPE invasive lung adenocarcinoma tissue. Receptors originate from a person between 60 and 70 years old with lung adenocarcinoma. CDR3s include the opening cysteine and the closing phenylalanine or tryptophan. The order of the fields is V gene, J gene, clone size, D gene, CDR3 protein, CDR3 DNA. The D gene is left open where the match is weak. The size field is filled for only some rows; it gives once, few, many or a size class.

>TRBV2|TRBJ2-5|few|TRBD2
CATELGGSGSQETQYF
TGTGCCACCGAACTTGGGGGGAGCGGGAGCCAAGAGACCCAGTACTTC
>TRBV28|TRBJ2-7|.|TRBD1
CASKRWTGGNEQYF
TGTGCCAGCAAACGGTGGACAGGGGGCAACGAGCAGTACTTC
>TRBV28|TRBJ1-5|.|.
CASRRGQFNQPQHF
TGTGCCAGCAGACGGGGGCAGTTCAATCAGCCCCAGCATTTT
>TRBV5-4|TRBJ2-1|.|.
CASSFTEEQFF
TGTGCCAGCAGCTTTACGGAAGAGCAGTTCTTC
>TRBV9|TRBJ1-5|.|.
CASSVDGVRSQPQHF
TGTGCCAGCAGCGTAGATGGAGTTCGGAGTCAGCCCCAGCATTTT
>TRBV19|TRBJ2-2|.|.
CASSILGGATGELFF
TGTGCCAGTAGTATTCTCGGGGGTGCTACCGGGGAGCTGTTTTTT
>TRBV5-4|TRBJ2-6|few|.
CASSFGGTGANVLTF
TGTGCCAGCAGCTTTGGTGGAACTGGGGCCAACGTCCTGACTTTC
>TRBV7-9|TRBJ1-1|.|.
CASSLGAGPNTEAFF
TGTGCCAGCAGCTTAGGGGCAGGGCCAAACACTGAAGCTTTCTTT
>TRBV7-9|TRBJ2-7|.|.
CASSLGVREQYF
TGTGCCAGCAGCTTAGGGGTTCGGGAGCAGTACTTC
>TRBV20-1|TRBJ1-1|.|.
CLLQRNTEAFF
TGCCTTCTACAGCGAAACACTGAAGCTTTCTTT